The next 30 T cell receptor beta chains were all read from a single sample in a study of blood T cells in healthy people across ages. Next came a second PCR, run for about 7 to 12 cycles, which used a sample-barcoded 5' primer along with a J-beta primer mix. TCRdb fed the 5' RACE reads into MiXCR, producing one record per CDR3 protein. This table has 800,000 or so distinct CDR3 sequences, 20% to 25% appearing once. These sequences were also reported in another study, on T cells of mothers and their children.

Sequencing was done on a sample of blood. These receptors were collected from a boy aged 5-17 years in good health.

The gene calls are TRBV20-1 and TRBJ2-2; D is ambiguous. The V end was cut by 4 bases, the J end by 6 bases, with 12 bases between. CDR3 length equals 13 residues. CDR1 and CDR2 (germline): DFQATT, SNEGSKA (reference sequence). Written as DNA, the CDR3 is TGCAGTGCTACGGCCTCCCCCGCCGGGGAGCTGTTTTTT. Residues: CSATASPAGELFF.

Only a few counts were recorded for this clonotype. The CDR3, as DNA: TGTGCCAGCAGTGAACATAGCCAGGGGGCAAAGAATGAGCAGTTCTTC. The encoded protein is CASSEHSQGAKNEQFF. V is TRBV2 and J is TRBJ2-1, with 8 bases identical to TRBD1. From germline, CDR1 is SNHLY and CDR2 FYNNEI. The CDR3 consists of 16 residues. V trimming: 2 bases; J trimming: 7 bases; junction bases outside the gene matches: 10.

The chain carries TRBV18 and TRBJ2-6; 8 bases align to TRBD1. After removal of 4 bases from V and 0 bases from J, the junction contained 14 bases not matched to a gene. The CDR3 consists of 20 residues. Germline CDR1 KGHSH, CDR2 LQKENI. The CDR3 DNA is TGTGCCAGCTCACTACATCCATTGACAGGGGCCTACTCTGGGGCCAACGTCCTGACTTTC. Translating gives CASSLHPLTGAYSGANVLTF. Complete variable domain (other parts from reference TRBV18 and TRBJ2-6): NAGVMQNPRHLVRRRGQEARLRCSPMKGHSHVYWYRQLPEEGLKFMVYLQKENIIDESGMPKERFSAEFPKEGPSILRIQQVVRGDSAAYFCASSLHPLTGAYSGANVLTFGAGSRLTVL.

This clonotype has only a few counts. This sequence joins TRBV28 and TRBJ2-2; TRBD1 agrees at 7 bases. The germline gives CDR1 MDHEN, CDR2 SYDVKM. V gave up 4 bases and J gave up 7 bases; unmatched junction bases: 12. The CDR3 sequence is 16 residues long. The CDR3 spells CASSSTGVFSIGELFF. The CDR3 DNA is TGTGCCAGCAGTTCCACAGGGGTCTTCTCGATCGGGGAGCTGTTTTTT.

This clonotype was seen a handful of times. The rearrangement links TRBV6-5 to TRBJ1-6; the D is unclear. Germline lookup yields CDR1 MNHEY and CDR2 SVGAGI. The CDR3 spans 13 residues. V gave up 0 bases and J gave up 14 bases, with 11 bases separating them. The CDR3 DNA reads TGTGCCAGCAGTTACTCTAATAGGGAAGCCCTCCACTTT. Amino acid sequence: CASSYSNREALHF.

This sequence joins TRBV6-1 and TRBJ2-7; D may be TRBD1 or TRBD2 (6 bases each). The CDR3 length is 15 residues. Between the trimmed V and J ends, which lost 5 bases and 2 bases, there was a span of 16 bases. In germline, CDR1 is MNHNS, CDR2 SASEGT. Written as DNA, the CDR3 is TGTGCCAGCAGTACCCCGGGGGCAGGTACCTACGAGCAGTACTTC. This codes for CASSTPGAGTYEQYF.

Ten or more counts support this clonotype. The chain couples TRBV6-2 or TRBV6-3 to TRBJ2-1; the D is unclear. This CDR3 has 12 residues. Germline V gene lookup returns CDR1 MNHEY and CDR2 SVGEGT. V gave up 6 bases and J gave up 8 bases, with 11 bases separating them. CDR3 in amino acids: CASRPRRDEQFF. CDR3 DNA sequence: TGTGCCAGCAGACCACGAAGGGATGAGCAGTTCTTC.

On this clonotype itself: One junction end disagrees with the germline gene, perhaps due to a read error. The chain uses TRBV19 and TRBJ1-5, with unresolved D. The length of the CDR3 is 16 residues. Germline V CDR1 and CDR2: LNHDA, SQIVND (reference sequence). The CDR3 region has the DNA TGTGCCAGTAGTATTAATCGATTGACCAGCAATCGGCCCCAGCATTTT. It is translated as CASSINRLTSNRPQHF.

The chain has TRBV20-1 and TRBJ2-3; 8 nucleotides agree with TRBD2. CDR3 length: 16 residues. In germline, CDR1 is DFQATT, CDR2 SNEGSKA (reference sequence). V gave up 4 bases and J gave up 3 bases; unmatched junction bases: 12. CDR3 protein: CSAKPPGLGFTDTQYF. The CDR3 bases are TGCAGTGCTAAGCCTCCGGGACTAGGTTTTACAGATACGCAGTATTTT.

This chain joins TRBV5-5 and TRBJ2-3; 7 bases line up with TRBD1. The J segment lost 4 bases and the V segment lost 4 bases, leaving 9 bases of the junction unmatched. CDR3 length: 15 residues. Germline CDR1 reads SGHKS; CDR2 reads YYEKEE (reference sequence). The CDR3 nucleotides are TGTGCCAGCAGCATAGGGGGCAGCAGCGCAGATACGCAGTATTTT. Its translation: CASSIGGSSADTQYF.

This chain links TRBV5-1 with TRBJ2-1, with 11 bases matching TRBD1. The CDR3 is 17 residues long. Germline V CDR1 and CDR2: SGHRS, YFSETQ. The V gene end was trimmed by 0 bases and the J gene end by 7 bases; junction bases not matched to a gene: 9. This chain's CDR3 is CASSLADTGTGGNEQFF. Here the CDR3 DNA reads TGCGCCAGCAGCTTGGCTGACACCGGGACAGGGGGAAATGAGCAGTTCTTC.

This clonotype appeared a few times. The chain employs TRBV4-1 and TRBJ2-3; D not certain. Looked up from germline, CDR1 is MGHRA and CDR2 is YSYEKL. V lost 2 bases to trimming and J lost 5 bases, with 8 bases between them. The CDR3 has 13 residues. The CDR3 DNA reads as TGCGCCAGCAGCCAAAATCAAGTAGATACGCAGTATTTT. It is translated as CASSQNQVDTQYF.

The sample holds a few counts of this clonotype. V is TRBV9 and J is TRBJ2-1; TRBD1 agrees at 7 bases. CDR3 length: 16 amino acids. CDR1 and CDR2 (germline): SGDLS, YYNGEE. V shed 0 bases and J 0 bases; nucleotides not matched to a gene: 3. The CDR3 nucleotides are TGTGCCAGCAGCGTAGTACAGGGGTTCTCCTACAATGAGCAGTTCTTC. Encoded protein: CASSVVQGFSYNEQFF.

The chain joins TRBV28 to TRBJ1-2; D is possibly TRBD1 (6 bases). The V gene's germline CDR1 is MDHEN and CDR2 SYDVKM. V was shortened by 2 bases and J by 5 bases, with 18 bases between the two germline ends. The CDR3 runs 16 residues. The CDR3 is CASSLRPWGGGYGYTF. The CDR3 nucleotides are TGTGCCAGCAGTTTACGGCCCTGGGGAGGGGGATATGGCTACACCTTC.

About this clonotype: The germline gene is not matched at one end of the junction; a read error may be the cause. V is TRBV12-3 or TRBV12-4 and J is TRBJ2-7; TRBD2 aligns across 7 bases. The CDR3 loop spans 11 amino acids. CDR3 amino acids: CTSGINYEQYF. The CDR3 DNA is TGTACCAGCGGGATAAACTACGAGCAGTACTTC.

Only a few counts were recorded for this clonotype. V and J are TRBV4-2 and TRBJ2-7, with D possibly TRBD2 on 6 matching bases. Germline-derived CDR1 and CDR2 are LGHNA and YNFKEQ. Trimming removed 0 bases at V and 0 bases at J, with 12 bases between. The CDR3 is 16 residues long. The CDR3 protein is CASSQDGGVASYEQYF. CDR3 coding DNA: TGTGCCAGCAGCCAAGATGGCGGGGTCGCCTCCTACGAGCAGTACTTC.

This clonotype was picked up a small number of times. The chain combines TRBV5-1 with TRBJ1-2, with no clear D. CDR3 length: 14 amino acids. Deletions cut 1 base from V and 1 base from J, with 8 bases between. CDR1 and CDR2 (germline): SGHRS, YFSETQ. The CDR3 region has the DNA TGCGCCAGCAGCTTGCGGGCTATTAACTATGGCTACACCTTC. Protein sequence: CASSLRAINYGYTF.

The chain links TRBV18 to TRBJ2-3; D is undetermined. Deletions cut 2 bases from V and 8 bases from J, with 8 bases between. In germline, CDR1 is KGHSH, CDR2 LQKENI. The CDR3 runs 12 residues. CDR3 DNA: TGTGCCAGCTCACCAAAAGAGGTTACGCAGTATTTT. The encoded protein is CASSPKEVTQYF.

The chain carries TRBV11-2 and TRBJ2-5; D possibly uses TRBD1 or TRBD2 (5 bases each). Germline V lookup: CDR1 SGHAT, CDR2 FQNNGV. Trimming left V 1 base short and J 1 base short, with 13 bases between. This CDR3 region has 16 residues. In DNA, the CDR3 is TGTGCCAGCAGCTTAGGAGAGAGGGGTCTCCAAGAGACCCAGTACTTC. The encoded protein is CASSLGERGLQETQYF.

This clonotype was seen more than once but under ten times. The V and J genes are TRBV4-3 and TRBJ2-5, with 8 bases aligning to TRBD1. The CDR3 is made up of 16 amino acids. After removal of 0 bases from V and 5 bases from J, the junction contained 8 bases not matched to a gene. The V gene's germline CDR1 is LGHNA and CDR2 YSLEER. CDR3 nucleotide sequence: TGCGCCAGCAGCCAAGATGCGGGACAGGTTTCGGAGACCCAGTACTTC. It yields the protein CASSQDAGQVSETQYF.

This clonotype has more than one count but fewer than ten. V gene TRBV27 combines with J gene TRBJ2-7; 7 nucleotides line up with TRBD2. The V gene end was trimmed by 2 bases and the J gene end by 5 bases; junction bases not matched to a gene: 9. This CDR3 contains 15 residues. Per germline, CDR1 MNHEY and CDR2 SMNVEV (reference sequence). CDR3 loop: CASSLGDYGRDEQYF. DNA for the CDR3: TGTGCCAGCAGTTTAGGGGACTACGGCCGTGACGAGCAGTACTTC.

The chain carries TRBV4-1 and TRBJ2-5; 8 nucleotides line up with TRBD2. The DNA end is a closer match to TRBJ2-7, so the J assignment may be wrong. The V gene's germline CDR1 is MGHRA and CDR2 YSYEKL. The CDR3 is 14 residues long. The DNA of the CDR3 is TGCGCCAGCAGCTTCGCGGGGGGTACCTACGAGCAGTACTTC. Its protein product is CASSFAGGTYEQYF.

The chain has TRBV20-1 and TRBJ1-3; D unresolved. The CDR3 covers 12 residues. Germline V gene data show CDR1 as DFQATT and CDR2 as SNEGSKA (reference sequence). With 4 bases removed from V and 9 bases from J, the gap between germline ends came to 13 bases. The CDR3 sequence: CSATWRNGTIYF. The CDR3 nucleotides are TGCAGTGCTACTTGGCGGAATGGCACCATATATTTT.

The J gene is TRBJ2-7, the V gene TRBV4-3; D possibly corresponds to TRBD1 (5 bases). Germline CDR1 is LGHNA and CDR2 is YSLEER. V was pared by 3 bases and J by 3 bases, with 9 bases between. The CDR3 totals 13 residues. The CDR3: CASSHTTDYEQYF. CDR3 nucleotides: TGCGCCAGCAGCCATACGACAGACTACGAGCAGTACTTC.

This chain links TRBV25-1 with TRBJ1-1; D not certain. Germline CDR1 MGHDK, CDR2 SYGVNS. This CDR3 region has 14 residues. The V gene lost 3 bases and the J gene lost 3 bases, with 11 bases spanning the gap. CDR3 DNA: TGTGCCAGCAGTGAGGCAGGATGGGACACTGAAGCTTTCTTT. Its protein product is CASSEAGWDTEAFF. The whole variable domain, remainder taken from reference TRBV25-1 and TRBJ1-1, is EADIYQTPRYLVIGTGKKITLECSQTMGHDKMYWYQQDPGMELHLIHYSYGVNSTEKGDLSSESTVSRIRTEHFPLTLESARPSHTSQYLCASSEAGWDTEAFFGQGTRLTVV.

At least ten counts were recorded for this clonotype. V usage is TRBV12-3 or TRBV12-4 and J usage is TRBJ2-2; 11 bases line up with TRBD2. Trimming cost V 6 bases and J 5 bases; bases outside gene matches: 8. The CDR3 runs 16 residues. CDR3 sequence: CASSPLAGAGTGELFF. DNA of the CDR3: TGTGCCAGCAGCCCACTAGCGGGGGCAGGGACCGGGGAGCTGTTTTTT.

The CDR3 DNA reads TGCGCCAGCAGCCAGGGGCAGACCCAGGCGAATCAGCCCCAGCATTTT. This codes for CASSQGQTQANQPQHF. The chain joins TRBV4-1 to TRBJ1-5; a possible D gene is TRBD1 (5 bases). The CDR3 contains 16 residues. Germline V gene lookup returns CDR1 MGHRA and CDR2 YSYEKL. Between the trimmed V and J ends, which lost 3 bases and 4 bases, there was a span of 16 bases.

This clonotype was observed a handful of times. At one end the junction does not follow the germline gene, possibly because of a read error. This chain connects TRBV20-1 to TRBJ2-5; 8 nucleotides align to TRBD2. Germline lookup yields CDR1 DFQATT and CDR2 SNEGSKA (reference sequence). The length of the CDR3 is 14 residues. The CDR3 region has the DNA TGCAGTGGTAGAGCGGGGGTATTTCAAGAGACCCAGTACTTC. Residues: CSGRAGVFQETQYF.

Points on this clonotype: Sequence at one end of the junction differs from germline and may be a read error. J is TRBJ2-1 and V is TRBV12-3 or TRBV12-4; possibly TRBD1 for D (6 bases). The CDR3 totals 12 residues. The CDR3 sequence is CASNQGLETRYF. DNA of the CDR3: TGTGCCAGCAACCAGGGGCTGGAGACCCGGTACTTC.

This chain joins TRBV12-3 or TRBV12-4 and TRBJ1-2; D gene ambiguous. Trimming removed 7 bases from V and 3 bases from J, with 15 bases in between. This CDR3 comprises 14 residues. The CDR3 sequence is CASTQGPGDYGYTF. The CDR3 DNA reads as TGTGCCAGCACCCAAGGGCCCGGCGACTATGGCTACACCTTC.